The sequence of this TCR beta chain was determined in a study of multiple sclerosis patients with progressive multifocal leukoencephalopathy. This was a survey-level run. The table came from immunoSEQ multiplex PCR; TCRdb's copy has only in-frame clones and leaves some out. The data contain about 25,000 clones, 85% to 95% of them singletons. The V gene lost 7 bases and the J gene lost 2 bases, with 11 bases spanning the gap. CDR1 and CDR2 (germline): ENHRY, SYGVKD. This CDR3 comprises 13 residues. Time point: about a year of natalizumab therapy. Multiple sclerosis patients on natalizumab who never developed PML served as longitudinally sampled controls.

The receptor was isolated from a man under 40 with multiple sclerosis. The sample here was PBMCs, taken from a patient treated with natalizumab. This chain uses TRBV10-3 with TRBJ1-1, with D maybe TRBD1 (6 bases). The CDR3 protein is CAINQGFNTEAFF. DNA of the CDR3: TGTGCCATCAACCAGGGGTTCAACACTGAAGCTTTCTTT.